This T cell receptor (beta chain) was obtained from a study of neurological immune-mediated disorders. TCRdb used MiXCR to reprocess the 5' RACE reads, holding one entry per CDR3 protein. Among 18,000 or so distinct CDR3 sequences, approximately 15% were seen once, and the ten largest hold 7.8%. This clonotype occurred many times. Germline V gene lookup returns CDR1 DFQATT and CDR2 SNEGSKA (reference sequence). This CDR3 is built from 14 residues. Trimming removed 0 bases from V and 3 bases from J, with 9 bases in between. Sample: CD4+ T cells from blood. The chain recombines TRBV20-1 with TRBJ2-1, with D uncertain. The TCR comes from a woman aged 55-69 years with HTLV-1-associated myelopathy (HAM/TSP). The DNA for the CDR3 is TGCAGTGCTAGAGATAGGTGGGACTACAATGAGCAGTTCTTC. Protein product: CSARDRWDYNEQFF.